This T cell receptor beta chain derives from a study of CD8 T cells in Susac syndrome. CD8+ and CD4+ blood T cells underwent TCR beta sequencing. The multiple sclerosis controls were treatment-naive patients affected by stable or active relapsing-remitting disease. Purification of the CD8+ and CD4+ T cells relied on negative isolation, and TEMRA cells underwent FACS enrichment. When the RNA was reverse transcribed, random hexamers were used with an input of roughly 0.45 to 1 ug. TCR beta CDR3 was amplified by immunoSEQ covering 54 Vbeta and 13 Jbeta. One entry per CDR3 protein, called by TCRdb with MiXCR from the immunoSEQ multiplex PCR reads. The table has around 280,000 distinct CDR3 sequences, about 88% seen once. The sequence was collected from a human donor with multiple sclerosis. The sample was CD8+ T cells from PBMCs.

In nucleotides, the CDR3 is TGTGCCACCAGCAGAGAAGGGGTTTCGAACACCGGGGAGCTGTTTTTT. This encodes CATSREGVSNTGELFF. The chain has TRBV15 and TRBJ2-2; possible D gene TRBD1, 5 bases. Germline assignment: CDR1 LNHNV and CDR2 YYDKDF (reference sequence). Trimming cost V 0 bases and J 0 bases, with 8 bases left between them. The CDR3 covers 16 residues.